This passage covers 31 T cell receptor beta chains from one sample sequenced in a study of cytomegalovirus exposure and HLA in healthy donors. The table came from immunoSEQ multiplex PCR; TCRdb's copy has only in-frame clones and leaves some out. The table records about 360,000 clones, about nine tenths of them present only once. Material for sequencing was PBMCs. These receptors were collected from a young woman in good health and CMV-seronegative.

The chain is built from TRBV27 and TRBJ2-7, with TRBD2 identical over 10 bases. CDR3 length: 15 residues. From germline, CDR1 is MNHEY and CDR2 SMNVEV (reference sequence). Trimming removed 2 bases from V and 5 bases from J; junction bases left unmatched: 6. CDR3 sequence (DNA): TGTGCCAGCAGTTTAGTCCCAGCGGGAGGGGACGAGCAGTACTTC. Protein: CASSLVPAGGDEQYF.

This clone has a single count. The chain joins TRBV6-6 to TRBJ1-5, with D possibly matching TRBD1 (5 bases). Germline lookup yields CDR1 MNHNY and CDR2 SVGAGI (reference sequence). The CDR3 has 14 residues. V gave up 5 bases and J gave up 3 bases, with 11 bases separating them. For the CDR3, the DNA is TGTGCCAGCAGTGACGGACAATACAATCAGCCCCAGCATTTT. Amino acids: CASSDGQYNQPQHF.

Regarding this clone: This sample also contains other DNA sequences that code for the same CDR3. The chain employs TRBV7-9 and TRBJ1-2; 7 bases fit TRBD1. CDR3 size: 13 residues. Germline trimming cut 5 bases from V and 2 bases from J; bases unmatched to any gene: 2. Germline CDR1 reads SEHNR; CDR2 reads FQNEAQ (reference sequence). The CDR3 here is CASSLQGNYGYTF. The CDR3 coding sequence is TGTGCCAGCAGCCTACAGGGGAACTATGGCTACACCTTC.

The CDR3 reads CASSYSSTVPNTEAFF. The CDR3 DNA reads as TGTGCCAGCAGCTATAGTTCCACAGTGCCGAACACTGAAGCTTTCTTT. The V and J genes are TRBV7-2 and TRBJ1-1; D unclear. The CDR3 consists of 16 residues. Germline CDR1 and CDR2: SGHTA and FQGNSA. V shed 4 bases and J shed 1 base, with 16 bases lying between them.

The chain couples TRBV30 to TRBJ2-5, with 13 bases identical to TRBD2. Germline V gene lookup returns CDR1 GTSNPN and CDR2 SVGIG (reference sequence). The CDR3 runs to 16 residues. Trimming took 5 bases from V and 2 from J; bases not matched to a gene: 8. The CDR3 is CAWSRGLAGIQETQYF. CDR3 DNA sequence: TGTGCCTGGTCTAGGGGACTAGCGGGGATACAAGAGACCCAGTACTTC.

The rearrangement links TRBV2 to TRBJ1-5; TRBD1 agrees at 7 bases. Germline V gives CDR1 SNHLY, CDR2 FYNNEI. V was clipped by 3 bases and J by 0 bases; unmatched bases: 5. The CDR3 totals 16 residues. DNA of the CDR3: TGTGCCAGCAGTGAGGGACAGTCCTATAGCAATCAGCCCCAGCATTTT. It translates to CASSEGQSYSNQPQHF.

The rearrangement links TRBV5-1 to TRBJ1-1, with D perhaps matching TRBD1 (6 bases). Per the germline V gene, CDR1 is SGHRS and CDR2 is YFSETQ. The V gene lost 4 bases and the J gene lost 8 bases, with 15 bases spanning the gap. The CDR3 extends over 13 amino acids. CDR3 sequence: CASSTGGGYEAFF. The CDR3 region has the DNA TGCGCCAGCAGCACTGGTGGGGGCTACGAAGCTTTCTTT. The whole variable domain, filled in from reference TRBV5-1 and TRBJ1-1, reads KAGVTQTPRYLIKTRGQQVTLSCSPISGHRSVSWYQQTPGQGLQFLFEYFSETQRNKGNFPGRFSGRQFSNSRSEMNVSTLELGDSALYLCASSTGGGYEAFFGQGTRLTVV.

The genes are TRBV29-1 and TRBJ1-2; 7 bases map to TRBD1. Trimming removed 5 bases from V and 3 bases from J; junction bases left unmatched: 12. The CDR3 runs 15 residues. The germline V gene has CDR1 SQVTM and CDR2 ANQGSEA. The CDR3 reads CSVPRDSIGHYGYTF. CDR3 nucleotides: TGCAGCGTTCCCCGGGACAGCATCGGCCACTATGGCTACACCTTC. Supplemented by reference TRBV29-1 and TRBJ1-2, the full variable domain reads SAVISQKPSRDICQRGTSLTIQCQVDSQVTMMFWYRQQPGQSLTLIATANQGSEATYESGFVIDKFPISRPNLTFSTLTVSNMSPEDSSIYLCSVPRDSIGHYGYTFGSGTRLTVV.

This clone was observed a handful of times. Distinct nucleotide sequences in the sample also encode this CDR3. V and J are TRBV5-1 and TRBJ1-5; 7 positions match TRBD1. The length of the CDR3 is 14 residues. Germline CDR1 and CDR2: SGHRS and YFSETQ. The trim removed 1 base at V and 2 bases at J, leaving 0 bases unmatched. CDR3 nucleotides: TGCGCCAGCAGCTTGACAGGGGGCAATCAGCCCCAGCATTTT. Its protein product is CASSLTGGNQPQHF.

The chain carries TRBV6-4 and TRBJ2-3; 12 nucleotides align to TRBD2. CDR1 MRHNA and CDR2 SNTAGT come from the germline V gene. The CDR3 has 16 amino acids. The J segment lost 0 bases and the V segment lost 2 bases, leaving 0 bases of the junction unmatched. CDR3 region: CASSDLAGGSTDTQYF. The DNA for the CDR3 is TGTGCCAGCAGTGACCTAGCGGGGGGGAGCACAGATACGCAGTATTTT.

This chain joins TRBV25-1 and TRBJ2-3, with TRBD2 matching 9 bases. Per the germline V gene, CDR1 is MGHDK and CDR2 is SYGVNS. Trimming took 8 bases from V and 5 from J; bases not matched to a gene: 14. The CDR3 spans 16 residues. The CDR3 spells CASRGRSGGIGDTQYF. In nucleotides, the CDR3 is TGTGCCAGCCGAGGACGGAGCGGGGGGATTGGAGATACGCAGTATTTT. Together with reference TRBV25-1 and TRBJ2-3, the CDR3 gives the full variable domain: EADIYQTPRYLVIGTGKKITLECSQTMGHDKMYWYQQDPGMELHLIHYSYGVNSTEKGDLSSESTVSRIRTEHFPLTLESARPSHTSQYLCASRGRSGGIGDTQYFGPGTRLTVL.

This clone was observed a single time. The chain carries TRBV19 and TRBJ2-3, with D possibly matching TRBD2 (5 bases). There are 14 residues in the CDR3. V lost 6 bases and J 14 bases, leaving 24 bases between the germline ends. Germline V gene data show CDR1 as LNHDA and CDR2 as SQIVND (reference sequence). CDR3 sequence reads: CASSEGTNLPPGYF. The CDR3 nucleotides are TGTGCCAGTAGCGAGGGTACTAACTTGCCCCCGGGGTATTTT.

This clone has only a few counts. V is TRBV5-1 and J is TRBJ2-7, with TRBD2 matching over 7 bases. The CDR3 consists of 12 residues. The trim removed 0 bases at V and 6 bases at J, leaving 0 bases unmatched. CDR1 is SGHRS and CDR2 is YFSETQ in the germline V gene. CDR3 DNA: TGCGCCAGCAGCTTGGCGGGAGGCGAGCAGTACTTC. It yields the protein CASSLAGGEQYF.

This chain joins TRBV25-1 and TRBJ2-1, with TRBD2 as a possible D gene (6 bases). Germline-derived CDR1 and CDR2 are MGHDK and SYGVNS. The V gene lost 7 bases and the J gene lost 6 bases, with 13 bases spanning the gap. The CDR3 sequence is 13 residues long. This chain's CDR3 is CASTFGGFNEQFF. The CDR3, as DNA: TGTGCCAGCACCTTCGGAGGGTTCAATGAGCAGTTCTTC.

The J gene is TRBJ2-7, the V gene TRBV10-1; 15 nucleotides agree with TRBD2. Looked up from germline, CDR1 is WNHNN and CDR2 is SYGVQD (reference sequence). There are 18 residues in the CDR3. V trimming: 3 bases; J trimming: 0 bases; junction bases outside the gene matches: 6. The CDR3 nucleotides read TGCGCCAGCAGTGATAGGGGACTAGCGGGGGGTCTCTCCTACGAGCAGTACTTC. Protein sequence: CASSDRGLAGGLSYEQYF.

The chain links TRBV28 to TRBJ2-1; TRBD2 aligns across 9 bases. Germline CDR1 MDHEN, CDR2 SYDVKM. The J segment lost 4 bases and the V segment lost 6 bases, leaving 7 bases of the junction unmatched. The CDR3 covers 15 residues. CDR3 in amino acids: CASRERGARYNEQFF. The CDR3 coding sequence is TGTGCCAGCAGAGAGCGGGGGGCACGTTACAATGAGCAGTTCTTC.

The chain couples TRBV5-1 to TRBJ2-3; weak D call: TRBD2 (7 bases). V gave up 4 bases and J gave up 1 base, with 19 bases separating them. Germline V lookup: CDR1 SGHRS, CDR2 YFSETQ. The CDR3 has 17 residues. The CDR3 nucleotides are TGCGCCAGCAGCCCCGCCGAGGGGGGGCAGGGCACAGATACGCAGTATTTT. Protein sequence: CASSPAEGGQGTDTQYF.

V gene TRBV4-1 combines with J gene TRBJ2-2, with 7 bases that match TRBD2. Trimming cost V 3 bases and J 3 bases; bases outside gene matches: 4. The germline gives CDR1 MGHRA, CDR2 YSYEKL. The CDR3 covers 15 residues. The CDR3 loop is CASSQKREYTGELFF. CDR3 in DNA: TGCGCCAGCAGCCAGAAGCGGGAATACACCGGGGAGCTGTTTTTT.

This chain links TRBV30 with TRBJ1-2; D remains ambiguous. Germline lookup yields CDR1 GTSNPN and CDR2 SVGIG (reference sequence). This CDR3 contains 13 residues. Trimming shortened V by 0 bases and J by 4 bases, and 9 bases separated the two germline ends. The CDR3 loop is CAWSVARSYGYTF. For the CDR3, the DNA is TGTGCCTGGAGTGTAGCTCGATCCTATGGCTACACCTTC.

CDR3 amino acids: CASSLEKLQGSSNEKLFF. CDR3 bases: TGTGCCAGCAGCTTAGAGAAATTGCAGGGATCGTCTAATGAAAAACTGTTTTTT. The chain is built from TRBV7-8 and TRBJ1-4; D may be TRBD1 (5 bases). Trimming took 1 base from V and 3 from J, leaving 18 bases between them. The CDR3 runs to 18 residues. The germline V gene encodes CDR1 SGHVS and CDR2 FQNEAQ.

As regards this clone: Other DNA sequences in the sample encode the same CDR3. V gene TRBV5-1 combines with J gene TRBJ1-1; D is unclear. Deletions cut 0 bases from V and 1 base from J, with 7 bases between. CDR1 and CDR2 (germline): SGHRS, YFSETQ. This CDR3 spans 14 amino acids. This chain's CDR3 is CASSLARGNTEAFF. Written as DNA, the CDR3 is TGCGCCAGCAGCTTGGCCCGGGGGAACACTGAAGCTTTCTTT.

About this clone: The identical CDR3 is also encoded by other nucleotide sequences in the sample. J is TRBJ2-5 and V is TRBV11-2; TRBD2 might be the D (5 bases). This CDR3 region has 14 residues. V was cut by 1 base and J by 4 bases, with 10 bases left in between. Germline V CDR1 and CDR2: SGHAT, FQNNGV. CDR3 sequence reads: CASSLGSGVETQYF. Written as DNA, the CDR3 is TGTGCCAGCAGCTTAGGGTCCGGGGTAGAGACCCAGTACTTC.

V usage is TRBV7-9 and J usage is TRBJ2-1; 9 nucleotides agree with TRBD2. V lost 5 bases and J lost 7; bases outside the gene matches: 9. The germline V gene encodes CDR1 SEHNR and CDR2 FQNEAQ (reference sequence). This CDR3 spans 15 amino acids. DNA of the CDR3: TGTGCCAGCAGCCGGACTAGCGTGTTAAAAAATGAGCAGTTCTTC. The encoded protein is CASSRTSVLKNEQFF.

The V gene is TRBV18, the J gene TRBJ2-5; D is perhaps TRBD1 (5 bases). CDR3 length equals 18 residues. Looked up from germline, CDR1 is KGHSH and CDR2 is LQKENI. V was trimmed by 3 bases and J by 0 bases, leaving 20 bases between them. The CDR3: CASSPLTLGQSDQETQYF. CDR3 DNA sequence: TGTGCCAGCTCACCGTTGACATTGGGGCAGTCGGACCAAGAGACCCAGTACTTC. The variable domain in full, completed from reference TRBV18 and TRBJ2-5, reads NAGVMQNPRHLVRRRGQEARLRCSPMKGHSHVYWYRQLPEEGLKFMVYLQKENIIDESGMPKERFSAEFPKEGPSILRIQQVVRGDSAAYFCASSPLTLGQSDQETQYFGPGTRLLVL.

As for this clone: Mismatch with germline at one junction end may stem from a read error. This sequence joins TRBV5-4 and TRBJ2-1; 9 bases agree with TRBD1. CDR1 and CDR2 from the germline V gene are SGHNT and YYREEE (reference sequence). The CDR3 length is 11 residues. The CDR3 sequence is CASSVGQGKIF. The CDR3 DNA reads TGTGCCAGCAGCGTGGGACAGGGTAAAATCTTC.

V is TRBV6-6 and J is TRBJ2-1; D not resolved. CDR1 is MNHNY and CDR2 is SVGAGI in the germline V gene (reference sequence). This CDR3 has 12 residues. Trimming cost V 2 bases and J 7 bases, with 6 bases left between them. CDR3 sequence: CASSYPNNEQFF. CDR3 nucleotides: TGTGCCAGCAGTTACCCCAATAATGAGCAGTTCTTC.

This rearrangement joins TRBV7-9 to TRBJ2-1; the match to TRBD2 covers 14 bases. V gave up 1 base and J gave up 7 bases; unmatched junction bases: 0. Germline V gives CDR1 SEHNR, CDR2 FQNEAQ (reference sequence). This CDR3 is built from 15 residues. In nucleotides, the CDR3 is TGTGCCAGCAGCTTAGGGACTAGCGGGGGGAATGAGCAGTTCTTC. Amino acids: CASSLGTSGGNEQFF.

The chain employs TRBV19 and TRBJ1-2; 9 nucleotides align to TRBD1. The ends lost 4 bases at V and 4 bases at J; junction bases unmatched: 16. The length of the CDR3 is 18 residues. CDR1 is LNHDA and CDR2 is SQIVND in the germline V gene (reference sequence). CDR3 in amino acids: CASSTKGHRDREIYGYTF. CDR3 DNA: TGTGCCAGTAGTACTAAGGGGCACCGGGACAGGGAAATCTATGGCTACACCTTC.

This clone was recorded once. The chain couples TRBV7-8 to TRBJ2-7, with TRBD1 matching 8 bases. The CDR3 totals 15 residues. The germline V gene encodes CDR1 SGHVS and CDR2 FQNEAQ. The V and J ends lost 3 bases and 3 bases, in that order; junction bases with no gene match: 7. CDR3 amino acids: CASSFYPGQVYEQYF. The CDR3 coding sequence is TGTGCCAGCAGCTTTTATCCGGGACAGGTCTACGAGCAGTACTTC.

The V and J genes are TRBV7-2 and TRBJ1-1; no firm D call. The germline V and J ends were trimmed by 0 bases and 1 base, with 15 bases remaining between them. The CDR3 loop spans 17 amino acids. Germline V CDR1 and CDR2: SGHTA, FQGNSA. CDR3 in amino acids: CASSLAGSGGKNTEAFF. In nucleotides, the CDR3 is TGTGCCAGCAGCTTAGCAGGATCTGGAGGGAAGAACACTGAAGCTTTCTTT.

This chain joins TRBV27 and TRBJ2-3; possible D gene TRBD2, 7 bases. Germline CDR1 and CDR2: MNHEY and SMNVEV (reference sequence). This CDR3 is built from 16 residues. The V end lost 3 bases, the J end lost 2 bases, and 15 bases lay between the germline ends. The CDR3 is CASSFLGGRDTDTQYF. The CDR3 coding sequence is TGTGCCAGCAGTTTTTTAGGGGGGAGGGACACAGATACGCAGTATTTT.